This T cell receptor beta chain comes out of a study of shared clonotypes between healthy human individuals. For the study at large: Serving as donors were a couple of women and three men, whose ages spanned 18 to 49. Points from the study as a whole: The study found roughly 5% of naive CD4 clonotypes shared across a handful of donors. Clonotypes not shared had lower generation probabilities than those common to all four donors. In general, naive subsets displayed greater estimated richness than memory subsets did.

Naive CD8 cells lacked CD45RO and underwent positive selection for CCR7, leaving out terminally differentiated effector memory CD45RA+ cells. CDR1 is MNHEY and CDR2 is SVGAGI in the germline V gene. The CDR3 spans 13 residues. V lost 5 bases and J lost 10; bases outside the gene matches: 8. Clones were sequenced by immunoSEQ multiplex PCR, and TCRdb holds only the in-frame ones, with some missing. The data contain around 560,000 clones, 95% of them singletons. About this clone itself: Its antigen is not known.

Sequencing was carried out using naive CD8+ T cells sorted from blood. This clonotype was obtained from a woman aged 25 to 39 in good health. The genes are TRBV6-5 and TRBJ2-1; 7 nucleotides match TRBD1. CDR3 nucleotide sequence: TGTGCCAGCAGTCCAAGGGGGCCGCGCGAGCAGTTCTTC. It yields the protein CASSPRGPREQFF.